This T cell receptor beta chain was found in a study of T cell responses to AZD1222 COVID-19 vaccine. Study-wide results and caveats: Seropositive status at baseline applied to only a handful of AZD1222 recipients.

On this clone itself: The antigen is not known.

This CDR3 is 17 amino acids long. Germline loops: CDR1 MGHDK, CDR2 SYGVNS. Trimming pared 2 bases from V and 1 base from J, leaving 18 bases between. Measured with immunoSEQ multiplex PCR; TCRdb has only the in-frame clones, and not every one. This table holds roughly 120,000 clones, roughly 90% found once. The receptor comes from an adult who received the AZD1222 COVID-19 vaccine. This specimen consisted of peripheral blood, obtained 28 days after the second AZD1222 dose. The genes are TRBV25-1 and TRBJ2-7; D may be TRBD2 (6 bases). CDR3 DNA: TGTGCCAGCAGTGAACGATACGCTAGCGAGGGGTCCTACGAGCAGTACTTC. This encodes CASSERYASEGSYEQYF.